The rows below give T cell receptor beta chains drawn from one sample of a study of blood T cell repertoires in COVID-19. Repertoires were generated with immunoSEQ multiplex PCR, while TCRdb's copy carries only in-frame clones and drops some. The sample has tens of thousands of clones; about 80% are singletons. What was sequenced was peripheral blood. These receptors came from a human donor in a cohort sampled during active COVID-19. CDR3s include the opening cysteine and the closing phenylalanine or tryptophan. The D gene is left open where the match is weak.

18	TRBV7-9	TRBD1	TRBJ1-2	TGTGCCAGCAGCTTAGTTAACAGGGGGCGTTACAAGAACTATGGCTACACCTTC	CASSLVNRGRYKNYGYTF
19	TRBV4-1	TRBD1	TRBJ2-3	TGCGCCAGCAGCCAACAAATCATCCGGACAGGGCAGGGGGCAGATACGCAGTATTTT	CASSQQIIRTGQGADTQYF
16	TRBV18	TRBD1	TRBJ2-5	TGTGCCAGCTCAAGTTCCGGGACAGGGGTCTTAAAGACCCAGTACTTC	CASSSSGTGVLKTQYF
16	TRBV19	TRBD1	TRBJ1-4	TGTGCCAGTAGTTCACAGGGGGCCGGGACTAATGAAAAACTGTTTTTT	CASSSQGAGTNEKLFF
16	TRBV27	TRBD1	TRBJ2-7	TGTGCCAGCAGGGGGACCGGGACAGGGTGGTCCTACGAGCAGTACTTC	CASRGTGTGWSYEQYF
15	TRBV28	TRBD2	TRBJ2-7	TGTGCCAGCAGCCGGACTAGCGGGGGGGTCTACGAGCAGTACTTC	CASSRTSGGVYEQYF
19	TRBV7-9	TRBD1	TRBJ2-3	TGTGCCAGCAGCTTACTTCCCGGGACAGGGGGCGATGGTGGAGATACGCAGTATTTT	CASSLLPGTGGDGGDTQYF
18	TRBV5-1	-	TRBJ2-3	TGCGCCAGCAGCTTGTTTCTCCGGGCAGGGACTAGCACAGATACGCAGTATTTT	CASSLFLRAGTSTDTQYF
13	TRBV10-1	-	TRBJ1-5	TGCGCCAGTTCTACCCACGGTTACCAGCCCCAGCATTTT	CASSTHGYQPQHF
15	TRBV18	TRBD1	TRBJ2-1	TGTGCCAGCTCACGGGGACAGGGGCACTACAATGAGCAGTTCTTC	CASSRGQGHYNEQFF
16	TRBV19	TRBD2	TRBJ2-1	TGTGCCAGTAGTCGGGTAGCGGGGAGCTCCTACAATGAGCAGTTCTTC	CASSRVAGSSYNEQFF
16	TRBV10-2	-	TRBJ2-7	TGCGCCAGCAGTGATGTAGGGGGACAACGCTCCTACGAGCAGTACTTC	CASSDVGGQRSYEQYF
11	TRBV12-3/TRBV12-4	-	TRBJ2-7	TGTGCCAGCAGTCAGGCCGATGAGCAGTACTTC	CASSQADEQYF
17	TRBV30	TRBD2	TRBJ2-2	TGTGCCCTCCCGGGGAGAAGCGGGGGGGCGTACACCGGGGAGCTGTTTTTT	CALPGRSGGAYTGELFF